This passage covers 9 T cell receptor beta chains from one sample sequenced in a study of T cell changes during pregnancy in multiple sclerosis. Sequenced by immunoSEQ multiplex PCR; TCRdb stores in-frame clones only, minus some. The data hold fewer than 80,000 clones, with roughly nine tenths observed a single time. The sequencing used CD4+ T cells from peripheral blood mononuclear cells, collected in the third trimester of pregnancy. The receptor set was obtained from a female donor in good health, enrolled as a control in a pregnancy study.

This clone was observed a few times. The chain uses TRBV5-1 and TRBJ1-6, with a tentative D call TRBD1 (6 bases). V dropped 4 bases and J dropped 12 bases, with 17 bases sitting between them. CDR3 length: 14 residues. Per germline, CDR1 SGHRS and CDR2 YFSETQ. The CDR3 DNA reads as TGCGCCAGCAGCACAGGGACACTAACGAAACCCCTCCACTTT. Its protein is CASSTGTLTKPLHF.

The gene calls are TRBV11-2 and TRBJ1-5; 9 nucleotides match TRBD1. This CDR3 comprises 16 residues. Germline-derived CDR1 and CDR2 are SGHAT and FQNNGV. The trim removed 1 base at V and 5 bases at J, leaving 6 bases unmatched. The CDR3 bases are TGTGCCAGCAGCTTAGGAGCGGGACAGGGCTATCAGCCCCAGCATTTT. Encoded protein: CASSLGAGQGYQPQHF.

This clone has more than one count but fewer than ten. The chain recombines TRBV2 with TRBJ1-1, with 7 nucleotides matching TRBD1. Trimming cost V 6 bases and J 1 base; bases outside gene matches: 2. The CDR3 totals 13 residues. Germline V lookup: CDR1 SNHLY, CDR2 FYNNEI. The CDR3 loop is CASRRTGNTEAFF. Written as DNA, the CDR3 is TGTGCCAGCAGGCGGACAGGGAACACTGAAGCTTTCTTT.

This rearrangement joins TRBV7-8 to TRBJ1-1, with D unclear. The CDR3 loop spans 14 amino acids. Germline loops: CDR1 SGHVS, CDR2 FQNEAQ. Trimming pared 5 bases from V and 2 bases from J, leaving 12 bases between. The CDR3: CASSPRGDNTEAFF. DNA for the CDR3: TGTGCCAGCAGCCCCCGAGGAGACAACACTGAAGCTTTCTTT.

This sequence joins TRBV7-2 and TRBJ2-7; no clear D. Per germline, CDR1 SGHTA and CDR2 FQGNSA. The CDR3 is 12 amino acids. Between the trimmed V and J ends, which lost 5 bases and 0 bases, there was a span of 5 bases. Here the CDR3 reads CASSLSSYEQYF. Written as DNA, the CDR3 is TGTGCCAGCAGCCTATCCTCCTACGAGCAGTACTTC.

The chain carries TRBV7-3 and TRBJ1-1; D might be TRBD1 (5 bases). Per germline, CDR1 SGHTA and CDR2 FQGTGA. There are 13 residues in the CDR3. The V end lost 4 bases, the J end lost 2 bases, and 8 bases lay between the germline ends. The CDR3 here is CASSSDSNTEAFF. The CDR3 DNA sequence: TGTGCCAGCAGCTCAGACAGTAACACTGAAGCTTTCTTT.

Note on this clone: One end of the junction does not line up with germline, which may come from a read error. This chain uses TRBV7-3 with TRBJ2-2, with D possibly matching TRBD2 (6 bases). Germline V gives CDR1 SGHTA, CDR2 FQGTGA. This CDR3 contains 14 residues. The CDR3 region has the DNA TGTGCCGGCAGCGGGCAGGGGAACACCGGGGAGCTGTTTTTT. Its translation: CAGSGQGNTGELFF.

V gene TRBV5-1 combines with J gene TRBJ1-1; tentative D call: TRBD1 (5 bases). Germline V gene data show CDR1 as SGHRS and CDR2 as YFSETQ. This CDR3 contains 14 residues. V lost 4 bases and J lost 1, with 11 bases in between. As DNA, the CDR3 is TGCGCCAGCAGCGCTCAAAGGGGGAACACTGAAGCTTTCTTT. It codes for CASSAQRGNTEAFF.

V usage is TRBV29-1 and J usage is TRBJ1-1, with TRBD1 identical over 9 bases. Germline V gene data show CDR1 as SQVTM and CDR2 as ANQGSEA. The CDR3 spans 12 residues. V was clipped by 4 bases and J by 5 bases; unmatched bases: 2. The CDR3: CSVGQGGTEAFF. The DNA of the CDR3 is TGCAGCGTTGGACAGGGGGGGACTGAAGCTTTCTTT.